The sequence of this T cell receptor beta chain was determined in a study of identifying expanded T cells in peripheral blood. This clone was picked up one time. The antigen is unknown. Germline CDR1 ENHRY, CDR2 SYGVKD. V lost 0 bases, J lost 5 bases, and 13 bases lay in between. The CDR3 extends over 15 amino acids. Sequencing used immunoSEQ multiplex PCR; TCRdb keeps in-frame clones, though not all of them. The sample lists roughly 78,000 clones; roughly 90% were seen once. Whole-study findings and limits: Across healthy donors, higher total template counts meant significantly greater approximately two-week count variance.

The clonotype originates from a person aged 18 to 75 in good health. Sequencing was performed on blood. The chain employs TRBV10-3 and TRBJ2-5; the D gene is possibly TRBD2 (6 bases). In DNA, the CDR3 is TGTGCCATCAGTGAGTCCCTAGCGAGGCTTGAGACCCAGTACTTC. As protein: CAISESLARLETQYF.